Below, one T cell receptor beta chain is given with its context. These data come from a study of blood T cell repertoires in COVID-19. The CDR3 is 13 amino acids. Germline V lookup: CDR1 SGHTA, CDR2 FQGTGA. Trimming removed 2 bases at V and 2 bases at J, with 4 bases between. Sequenced by immunoSEQ multiplex PCR; TCRdb stores in-frame clones only, minus some. The sample has about 59,000 clones, approximately 80% seen once. Specimen: peripheral blood. The TCR was taken from a man aged 55 to 69 with acute or convalescent COVID-19. The gene calls are TRBV7-3 and TRBJ1-3, with D unclear. This CDR3 is CASSLYPGNTIYF. The CDR3 DNA sequence: TGTGCCAGCAGCTTATATCCTGGAAACACCATATATTTT.